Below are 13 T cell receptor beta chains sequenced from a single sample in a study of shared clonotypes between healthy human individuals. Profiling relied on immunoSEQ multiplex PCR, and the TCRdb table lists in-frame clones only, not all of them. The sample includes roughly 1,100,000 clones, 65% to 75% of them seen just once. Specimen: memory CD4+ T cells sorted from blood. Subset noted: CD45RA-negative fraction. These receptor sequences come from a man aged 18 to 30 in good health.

The DNA for the CDR3 is TGTGCCAGCAGTCCCCTAGGGGGTGGCTACACCTTC. This codes for CASSPLGGGYTF. The rearrangement joins TRBV6-5 to TRBJ1-2; a possible D gene is TRBD1 (6 bases). CDR1 MNHEY and CDR2 SVGAGI come from the germline V gene. V shed 5 bases and J shed 7 bases, with 11 bases lying between them. The CDR3 is 12 amino acids.

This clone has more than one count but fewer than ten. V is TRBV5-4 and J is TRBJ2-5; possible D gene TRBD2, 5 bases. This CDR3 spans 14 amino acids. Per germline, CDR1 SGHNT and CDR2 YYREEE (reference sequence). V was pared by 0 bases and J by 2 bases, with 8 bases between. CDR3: CASSLGTHQETQYF. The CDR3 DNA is TGTGCCAGCAGCTTGGGGACTCATCAAGAGACCCAGTACTTC.

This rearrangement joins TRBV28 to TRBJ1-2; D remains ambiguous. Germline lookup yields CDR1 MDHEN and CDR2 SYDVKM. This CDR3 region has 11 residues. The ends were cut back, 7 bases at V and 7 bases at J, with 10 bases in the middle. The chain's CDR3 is CASTARIGYTF. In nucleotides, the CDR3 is TGTGCCAGCACCGCGCGTATTGGCTACACCTTC.

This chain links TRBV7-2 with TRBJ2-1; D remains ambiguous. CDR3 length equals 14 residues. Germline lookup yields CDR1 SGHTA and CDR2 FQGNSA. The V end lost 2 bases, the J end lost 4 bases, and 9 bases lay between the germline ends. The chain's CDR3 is CASSLLGGYNEQFF. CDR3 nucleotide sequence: TGTGCCAGCAGCTTATTAGGCGGTTACAATGAGCAGTTCTTC.

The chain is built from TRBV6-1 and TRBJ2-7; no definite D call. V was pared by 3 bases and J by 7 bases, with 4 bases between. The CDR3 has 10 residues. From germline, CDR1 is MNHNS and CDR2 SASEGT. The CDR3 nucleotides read TGTGCCAGCAGTGAGTGGGAGCAGTACTTC. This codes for CASSEWEQYF.

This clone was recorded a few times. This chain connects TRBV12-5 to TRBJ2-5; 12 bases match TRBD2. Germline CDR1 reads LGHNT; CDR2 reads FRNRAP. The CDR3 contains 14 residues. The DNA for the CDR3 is TGTGCGTCTTCGACTAGCGGGGGATCAGAGACCCAGTACTTC. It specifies CASSTSGGSETQYF.

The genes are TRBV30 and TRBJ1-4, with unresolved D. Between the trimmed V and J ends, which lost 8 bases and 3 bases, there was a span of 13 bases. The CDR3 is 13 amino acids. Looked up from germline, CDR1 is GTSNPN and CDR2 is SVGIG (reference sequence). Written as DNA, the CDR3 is TGTGCCCTTAAGAGGGAGTCTAATGAAAAACTGTTTTTT. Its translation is CALKRESNEKLFF.

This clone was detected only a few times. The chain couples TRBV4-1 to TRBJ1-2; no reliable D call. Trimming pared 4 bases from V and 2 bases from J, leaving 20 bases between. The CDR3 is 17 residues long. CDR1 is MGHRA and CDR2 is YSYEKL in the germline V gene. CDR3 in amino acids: CASSPAPDGQGNYGYTF. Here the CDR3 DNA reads TGCGCCAGCAGCCCTGCCCCGGACGGCCAAGGAAACTATGGCTACACCTTC.

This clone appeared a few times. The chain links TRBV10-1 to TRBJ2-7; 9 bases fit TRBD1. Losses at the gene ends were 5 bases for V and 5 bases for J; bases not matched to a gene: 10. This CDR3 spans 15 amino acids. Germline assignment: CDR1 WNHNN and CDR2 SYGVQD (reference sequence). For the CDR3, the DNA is TGCGCCAGCAGTCCCTCGGGACAGGGCGGCGACGAGCAGTACTTC. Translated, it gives CASSPSGQGGDEQYF.

The CDR3 spells CASSPSSGNYEQYF. In DNA, the CDR3 is TGTGCCAGCTCACCGAGTAGCGGCAATTACGAGCAGTACTTC. The rearrangement links TRBV18 to TRBJ2-7; the D gene is possibly TRBD2 (6 bases). The V and J ends lost 3 bases and 4 bases respectively, with 13 bases between them. Germline V gene lookup returns CDR1 KGHSH and CDR2 LQKENI. The CDR3 is made up of 14 amino acids. Drawing the rest from reference TRBV18 and TRBJ2-7, the complete variable domain is NAGVMQNPRHLVRRRGQEARLRCSPMKGHSHVYWYRQLPEEGLKFMVYLQKENIIDESGMPKERFSAEFPKEGPSILRIQQVVRGDSAAYFCASSPSSGNYEQYFGPGTRLTVT.

The CDR3 coding sequence is TGTGCCAGCAGCCTCGGACTAGCGAGGAATGAGCAGTTCTTC. Protein sequence: CASSLGLARNEQFF. The chain couples TRBV7-2 to TRBJ2-1; 9 bases fit TRBD2. The CDR3 runs 14 residues. The J segment lost 7 bases and the V segment lost 5 bases, leaving 6 bases of the junction unmatched. Germline CDR1 reads SGHTA; CDR2 reads FQGNSA.

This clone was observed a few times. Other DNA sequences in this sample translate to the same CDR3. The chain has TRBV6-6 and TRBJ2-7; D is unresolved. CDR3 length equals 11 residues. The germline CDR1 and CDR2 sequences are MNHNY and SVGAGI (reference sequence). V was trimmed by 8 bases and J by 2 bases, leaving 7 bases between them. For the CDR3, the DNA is TGTGCCAGCTCCTCCACCTACGAGCAGTACTTC. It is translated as CASSSTYEQYF.

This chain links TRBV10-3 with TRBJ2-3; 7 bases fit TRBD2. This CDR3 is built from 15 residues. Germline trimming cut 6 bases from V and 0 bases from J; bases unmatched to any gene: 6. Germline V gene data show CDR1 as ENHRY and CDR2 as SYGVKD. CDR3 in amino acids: CAISSGVASTDTQYF. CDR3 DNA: TGTGCCATCAGCAGCGGGGTCGCTAGCACAGATACGCAGTATTTT.